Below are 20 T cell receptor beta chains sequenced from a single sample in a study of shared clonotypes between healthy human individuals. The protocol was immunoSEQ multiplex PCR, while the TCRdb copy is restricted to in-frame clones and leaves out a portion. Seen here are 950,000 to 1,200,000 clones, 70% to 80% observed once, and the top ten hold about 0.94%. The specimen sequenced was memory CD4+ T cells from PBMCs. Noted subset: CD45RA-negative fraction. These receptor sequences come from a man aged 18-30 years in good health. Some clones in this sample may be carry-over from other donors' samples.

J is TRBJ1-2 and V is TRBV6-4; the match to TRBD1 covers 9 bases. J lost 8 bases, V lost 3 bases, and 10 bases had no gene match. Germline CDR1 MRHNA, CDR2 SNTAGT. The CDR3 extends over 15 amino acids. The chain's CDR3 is CASSETPQGAGGYTF. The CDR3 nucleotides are TGTGCCAGCAGTGAAACACCACAGGGGGCAGGGGGCTACACCTTC.

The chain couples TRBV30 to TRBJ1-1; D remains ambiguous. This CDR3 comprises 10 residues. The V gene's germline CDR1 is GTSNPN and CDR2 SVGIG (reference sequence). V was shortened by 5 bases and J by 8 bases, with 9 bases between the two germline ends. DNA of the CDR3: TGTGCCTGGGAAGGATCGGAAGCTTTCTTT. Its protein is CAWEGSEAFF.

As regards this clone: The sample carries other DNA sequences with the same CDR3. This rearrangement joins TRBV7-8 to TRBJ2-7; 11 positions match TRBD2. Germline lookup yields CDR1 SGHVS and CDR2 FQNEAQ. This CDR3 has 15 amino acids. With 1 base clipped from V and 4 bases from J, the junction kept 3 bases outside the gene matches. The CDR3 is CASSLGGTSGYEQYF. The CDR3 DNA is TGTGCCAGCAGCTTAGGGGGGACTAGCGGTTACGAGCAGTACTTC.

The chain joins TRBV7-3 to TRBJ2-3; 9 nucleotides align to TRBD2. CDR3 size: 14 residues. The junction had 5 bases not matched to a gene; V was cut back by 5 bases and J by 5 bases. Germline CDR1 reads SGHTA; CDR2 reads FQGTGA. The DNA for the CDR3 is TGTGCCAGCAGCCTTGGTAGCGGGAGAGATACGCAGTATTTT. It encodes CASSLGSGRDTQYF.

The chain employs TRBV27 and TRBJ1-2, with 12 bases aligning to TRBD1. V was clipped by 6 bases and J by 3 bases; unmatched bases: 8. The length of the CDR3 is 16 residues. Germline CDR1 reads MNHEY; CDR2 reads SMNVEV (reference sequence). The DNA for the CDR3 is TGTGCCAGCAGACCACTGGGACAGGGGGCCCACTATGGCTACACCTTC. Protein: CASRPLGQGAHYGYTF.

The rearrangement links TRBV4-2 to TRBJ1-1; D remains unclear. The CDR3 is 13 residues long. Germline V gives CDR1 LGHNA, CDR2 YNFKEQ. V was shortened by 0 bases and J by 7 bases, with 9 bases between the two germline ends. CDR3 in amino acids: CASSQEGTFEAFF. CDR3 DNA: TGTGCCAGCAGCCAAGAAGGTACGTTTGAAGCTTTCTTT.

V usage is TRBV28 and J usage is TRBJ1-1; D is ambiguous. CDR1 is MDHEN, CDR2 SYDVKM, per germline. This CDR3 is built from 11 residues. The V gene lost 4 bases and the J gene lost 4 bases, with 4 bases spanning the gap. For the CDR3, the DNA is TGTGCCAGCAGTTCTACCACTGAAGCTTTCTTT. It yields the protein CASSSTTEAFF.

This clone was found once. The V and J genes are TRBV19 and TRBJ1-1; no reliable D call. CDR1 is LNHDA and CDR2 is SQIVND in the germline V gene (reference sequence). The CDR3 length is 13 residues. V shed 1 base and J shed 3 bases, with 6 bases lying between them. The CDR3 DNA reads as TGTGCCAGTAGTATAGTGGAGGACACTGAAGCTTTCTTT. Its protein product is CASSIVEDTEAFF.

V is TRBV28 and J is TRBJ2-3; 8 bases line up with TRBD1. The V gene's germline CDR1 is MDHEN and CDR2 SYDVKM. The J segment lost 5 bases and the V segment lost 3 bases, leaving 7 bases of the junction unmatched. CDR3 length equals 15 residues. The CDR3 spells CASSFLRGHGDTQYF. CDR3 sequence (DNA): TGTGCCAGCAGTTTCCTCAGGGGGCATGGAGATACGCAGTATTTT.

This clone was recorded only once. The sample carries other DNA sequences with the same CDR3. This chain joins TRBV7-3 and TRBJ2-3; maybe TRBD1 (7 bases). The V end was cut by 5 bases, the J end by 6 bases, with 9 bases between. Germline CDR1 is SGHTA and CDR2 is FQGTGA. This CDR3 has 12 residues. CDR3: CASSQGGDTQYF. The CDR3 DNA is TGTGCCAGCAGCCAGGGGGGCGATACGCAGTATTTT.

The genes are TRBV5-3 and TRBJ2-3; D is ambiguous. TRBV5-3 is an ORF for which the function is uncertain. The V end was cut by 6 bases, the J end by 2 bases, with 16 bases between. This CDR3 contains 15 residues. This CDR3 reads CARKYGYSLTDTQYF. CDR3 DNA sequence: TGTGCCAGAAAGTACGGTTACAGTCTCACAGATACGCAGTATTTT.

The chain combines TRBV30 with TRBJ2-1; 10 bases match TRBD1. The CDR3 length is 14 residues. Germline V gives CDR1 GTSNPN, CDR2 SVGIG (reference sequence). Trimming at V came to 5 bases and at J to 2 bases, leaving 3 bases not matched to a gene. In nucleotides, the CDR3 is TGTGCCTGGGGGGACAGGGGACCCTACAATGAGCAGTTCTTC. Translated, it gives CAWGDRGPYNEQFF.

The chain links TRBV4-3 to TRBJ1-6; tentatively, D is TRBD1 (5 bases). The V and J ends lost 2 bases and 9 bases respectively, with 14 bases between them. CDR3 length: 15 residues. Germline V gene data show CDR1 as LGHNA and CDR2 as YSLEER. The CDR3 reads CASSQTLGVSSPLHF. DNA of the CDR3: TGCGCCAGCAGCCAAACCCTGGGGGTAAGTTCACCCCTCCACTTT.

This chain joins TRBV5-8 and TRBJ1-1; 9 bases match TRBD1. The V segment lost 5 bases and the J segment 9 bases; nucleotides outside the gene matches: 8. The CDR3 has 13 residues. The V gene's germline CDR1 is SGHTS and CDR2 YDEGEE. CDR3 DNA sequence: TGTGCCAGCAGATTTCGGGACAGGGTACAAGCTTTCTTT. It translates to CASRFRDRVQAFF.

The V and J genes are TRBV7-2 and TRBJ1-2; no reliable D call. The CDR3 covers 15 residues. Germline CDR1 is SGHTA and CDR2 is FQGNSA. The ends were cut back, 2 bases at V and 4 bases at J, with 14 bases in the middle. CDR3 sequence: CASSLSGVGVYGYTF. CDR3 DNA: TGTGCCAGCAGCTTATCCGGGGTAGGAGTCTATGGCTACACCTTC.

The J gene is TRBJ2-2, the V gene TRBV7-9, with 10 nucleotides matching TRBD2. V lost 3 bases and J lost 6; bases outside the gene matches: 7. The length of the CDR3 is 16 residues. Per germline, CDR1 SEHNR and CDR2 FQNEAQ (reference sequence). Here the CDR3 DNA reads TGTGCCAGCAGCTTTACCAGCGGGGGGGTAGCCGGGGAGCTGTTTTTT. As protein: CASSFTSGGVAGELFF.

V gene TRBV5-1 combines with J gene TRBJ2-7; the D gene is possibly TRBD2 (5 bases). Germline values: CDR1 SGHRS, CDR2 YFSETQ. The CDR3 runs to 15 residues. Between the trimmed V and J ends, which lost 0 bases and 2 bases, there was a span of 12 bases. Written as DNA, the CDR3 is TGCGCCAGCAGCTTGGCCGTGGGAGAACCCTACGAGCAGTACTTC. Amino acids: CASSLAVGEPYEQYF.

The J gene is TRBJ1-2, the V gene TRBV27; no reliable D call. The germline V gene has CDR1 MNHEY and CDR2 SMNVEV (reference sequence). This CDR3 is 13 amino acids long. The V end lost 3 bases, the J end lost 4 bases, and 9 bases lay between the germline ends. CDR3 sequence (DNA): TGTGCCAGCAGTTTGGGCAGCATCTATGGCTACACCTTC. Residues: CASSLGSIYGYTF.

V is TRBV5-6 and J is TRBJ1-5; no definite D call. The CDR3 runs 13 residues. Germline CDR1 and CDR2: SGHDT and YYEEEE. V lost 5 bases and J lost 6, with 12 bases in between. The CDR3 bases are TGTGCCAGCAGTGCGAGCGGGGTTCAGCCCCAGCATTTT. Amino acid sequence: CASSASGVQPQHF.

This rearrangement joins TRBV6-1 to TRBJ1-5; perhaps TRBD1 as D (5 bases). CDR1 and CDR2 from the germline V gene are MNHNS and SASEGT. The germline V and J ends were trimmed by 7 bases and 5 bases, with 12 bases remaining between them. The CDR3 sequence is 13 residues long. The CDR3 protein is CASIGQVYQPQHF. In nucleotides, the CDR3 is TGTGCCAGCATCGGACAAGTCTATCAGCCCCAGCATTTT.